The entry below gives a single T cell receptor (beta chain) sequence along with its context. This sample stems from a study of technical replicates of blood from a few donors. This table comes from immunoSEQ multiplex PCR, and its TCRdb copy is limited to in-frame clones, with some not included. Among tens of thousands of clones listed, approximately 97% were seen once. Germline CDR1 and CDR2: MDHEN and SYDVKM. This CDR3 is 16 amino acids long. Trimming stripped 5 bases from V and 4 bases from J, with 20 bases between. The rearrangement joins TRBV28 to TRBJ1-2; TRBD1 is a possible D gene (5 bases). Sequencing was done on a sample of T cells isolated from PBMCs. The TCR comes from a human donor in good health. As DNA, the CDR3 is TGTGCCAGCAGTAACCGTACATGGGGCTTTAGCTATGGCTACACCTTC. Its protein product is CASSNRTWGFSYGYTF.